Presented here are 2 T cell receptor beta chains from one specimen sequenced in a study of blood T cell repertoires in COVID-19. The repertoire was sequenced with immunoSEQ multiplex PCR; TCRdb's copy has only in-frame clones and lacks some. The sample includes 150,000 to 200,000 clones, about 88% seen only once; the top ten take roughly 24%. Sequences were obtained from peripheral blood. The receptors derive from a man between 60 and 75 years old with acute or convalescent COVID-19.

This chain links TRBV7-2 with TRBJ1-2; D ambiguous. The ends were cut back, 5 bases at V and 8 bases at J, with 18 bases in the middle. This CDR3 is 14 amino acids long. CDR1 SGHTA and CDR2 FQGNSA come from the germline V gene. CDR3 protein: CASSNSVSGGGYTF. CDR3 in DNA: TGTGCCAGCAGCAATAGTGTATCAGGAGGGGGCTACACCTTC.

About this clone: The identical CDR3 is also encoded by other nucleotide sequences in the sample. The chain recombines TRBV7-3 with TRBJ2-7; 10 bases map to TRBD2. Per the germline V gene, CDR1 is SGHTA and CDR2 is FQGTGA. With 5 bases clipped from V and 1 base from J, the junction kept 5 bases outside the gene matches. The CDR3 totals 15 residues. The CDR3 loop reads CASSPTSGASYEQYF. CDR3 DNA sequence: TGTGCCAGCAGCCCTACTAGCGGGGCTTCCTACGAGCAGTACTTC. Using reference TRBV7-3 and TRBJ2-7 for the parts outside the CDR3, the full variable domain is GAGVSQTPSNKVTEKGKYVELRCDPISGHTALYWYRQSLGQGPEFLIYFQGTGAADDSGLPNDRFFAVRPEGSVSTLKIQRTERGDSAVYLCASSPTSGASYEQYFGPGTRLTVT.